The entry below describes one TCR beta chain. Its specificity is not known. Trimming pared 4 bases from V and 11 bases from J, leaving 16 bases between. This CDR3 comprises 13 residues. Germline-derived CDR1 and CDR2 are SGHRS and YFSETQ. TCRdb's copy holds only in-frame clones and misses some; the assay was immunoSEQ multiplex PCR. The sample records around 33,000 clones, 75% to 90% being singletons. The sample originates from a study of lymphopenia after photon versus proton radiotherapy. Broader study findings: A bigger post-nadir fall in TCR diversity correlated inversely with survival time in deceased patients. Post-nadir diversity loss with photons came from oligoclonal expansion, particularly CD8+ Temra cells.

This clonotype was obtained from a woman in her 70s with pancreatic cancer. Some clones in this sample may be carry-over from other donors' samples. The starting material was peripheral blood, obtained from a patient treated with proton-based radiotherapy. This chain links TRBV5-1 with TRBJ2-1; unclear D gene. The CDR3 DNA is TGCGCCAGCAGCCCGGGTGGTACCCAACAGCAGTTCTTC. It translates to CASSPGGTQQQFF. Full variable domain (rest looked up from reference TRBV5-1 and TRBJ2-1): KAGVTQTPRYLIKTRGQQVTLSCSPISGHRSVSWYQQTPGQGLQFLFEYFSETQRNKGNFPGRFSGRQFSNSRSEMNVSTLELGDSALYLCASSPGGTQQQFFGPGTRLTVL.